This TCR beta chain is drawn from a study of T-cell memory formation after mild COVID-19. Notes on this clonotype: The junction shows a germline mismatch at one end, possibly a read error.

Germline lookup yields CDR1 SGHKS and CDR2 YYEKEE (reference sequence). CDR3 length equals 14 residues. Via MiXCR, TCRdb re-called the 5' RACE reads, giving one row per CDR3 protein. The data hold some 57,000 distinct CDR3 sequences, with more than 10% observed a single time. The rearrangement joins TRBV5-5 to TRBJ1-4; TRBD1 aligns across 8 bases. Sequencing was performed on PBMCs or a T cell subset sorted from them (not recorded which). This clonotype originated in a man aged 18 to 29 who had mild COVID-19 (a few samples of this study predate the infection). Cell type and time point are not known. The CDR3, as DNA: TGTGCCAGCAGCTCGACAGGGGCAGGCGAAAGACTGTTTTTT. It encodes CASSSTGAGERLFF.